This T cell receptor (beta chain) emerged from a study of pediatric ulcerative colitis. Per germline, CDR1 MNHEY and CDR2 SVGAGI. CDR3 size: 14 residues. The V segment lost 6 bases and the J segment 2 bases; nucleotides outside the gene matches: 2. Some clones are missing from TCRdb's copy, which holds only in-frame ones; the method was immunoSEQ multiplex PCR. The table shows approximately 32,000 clones, with approximately 82% occurring only once. The material sequenced was blood. This TCR derives from a boy between 5 and 17 years old with severe ulcerative colitis. The V and J genes are TRBV6-5 and TRBJ2-2; TRBD1 matches 8 bases. The CDR3 bases are TGTGCCAGCAGGACAGGGGCCAACACCGGGGAGCTGTTTTTT. This gives the protein CASRTGANTGELFF.